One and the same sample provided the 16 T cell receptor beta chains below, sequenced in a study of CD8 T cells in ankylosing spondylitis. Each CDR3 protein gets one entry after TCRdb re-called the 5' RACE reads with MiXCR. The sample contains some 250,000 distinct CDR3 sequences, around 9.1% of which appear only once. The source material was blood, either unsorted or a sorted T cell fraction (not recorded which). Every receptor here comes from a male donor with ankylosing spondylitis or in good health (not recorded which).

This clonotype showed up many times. CDR3 residues: CATSDLDKETQYF. The CDR3 region has the DNA TGTGCCACCAGTGATTTGGACAAAGAGACCCAGTACTTC. J is TRBJ2-5 and V is TRBV24-1; D gene uncertain. Trimming stripped 0 bases from V and 3 bases from J, with 4 bases between. Germline-derived CDR1 and CDR2 are KGHDR and SFDVKD. The CDR3 has 13 residues.

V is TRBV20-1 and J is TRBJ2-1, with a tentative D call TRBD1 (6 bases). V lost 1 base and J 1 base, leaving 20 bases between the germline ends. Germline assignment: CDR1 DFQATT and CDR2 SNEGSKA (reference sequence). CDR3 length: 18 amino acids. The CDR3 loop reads CSARGGGGYSKSYNEQFF. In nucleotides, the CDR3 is TGCAGTGCTAGAGGGGGTGGGGGCTACTCCAAGTCCTACAATGAGCAGTTCTTC.

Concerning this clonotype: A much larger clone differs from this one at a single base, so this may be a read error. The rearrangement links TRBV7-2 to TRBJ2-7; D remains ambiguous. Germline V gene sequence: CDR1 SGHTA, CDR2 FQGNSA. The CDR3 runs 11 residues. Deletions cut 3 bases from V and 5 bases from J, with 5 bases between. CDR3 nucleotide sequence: TGTGCCAGCAGCTTGCTGAACGAGCAGTACTTC. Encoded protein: CASSLLNEQYF.

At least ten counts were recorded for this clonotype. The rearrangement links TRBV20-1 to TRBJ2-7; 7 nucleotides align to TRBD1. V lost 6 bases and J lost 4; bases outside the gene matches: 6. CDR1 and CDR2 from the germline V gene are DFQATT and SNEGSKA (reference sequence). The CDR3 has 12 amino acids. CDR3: CSAQRQGYEQYF. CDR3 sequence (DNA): TGCAGTGCCCAGAGACAGGGTTACGAGCAGTACTTC.

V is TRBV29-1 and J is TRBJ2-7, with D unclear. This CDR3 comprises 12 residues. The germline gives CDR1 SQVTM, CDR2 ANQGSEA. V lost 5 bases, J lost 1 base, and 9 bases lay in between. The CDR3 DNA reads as TGCAGCGTTACAAGCCTTTCCTACGAGCAGTACTTC. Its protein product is CSVTSLSYEQYF.

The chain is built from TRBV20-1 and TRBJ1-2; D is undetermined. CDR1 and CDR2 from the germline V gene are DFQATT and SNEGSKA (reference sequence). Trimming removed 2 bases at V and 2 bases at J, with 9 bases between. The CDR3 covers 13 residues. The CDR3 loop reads CSARSRENYGYTF. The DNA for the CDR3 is TGCAGTGCTAGATCACGGGAGAACTATGGCTACACCTTC.

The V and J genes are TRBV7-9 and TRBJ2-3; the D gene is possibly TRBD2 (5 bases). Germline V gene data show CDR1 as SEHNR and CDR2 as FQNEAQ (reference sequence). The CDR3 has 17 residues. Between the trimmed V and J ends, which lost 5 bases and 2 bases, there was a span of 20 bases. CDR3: CASSPPPSGNITDTQYF. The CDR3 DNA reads TGTGCCAGCAGCCCGCCCCCAAGCGGCAACATCACAGATACGCAGTATTTT. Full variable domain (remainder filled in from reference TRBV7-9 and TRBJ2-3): DTGVSQNPRHKITKRGQNVTFRCDPISEHNRLYWYRQTLGQGPEFLTYFQNEAQLEKSRLLSDRFSAERPKGSFSTLEIQRTEQGDSAMYLCASSPPPSGNITDTQYFGPGTRLTVL.

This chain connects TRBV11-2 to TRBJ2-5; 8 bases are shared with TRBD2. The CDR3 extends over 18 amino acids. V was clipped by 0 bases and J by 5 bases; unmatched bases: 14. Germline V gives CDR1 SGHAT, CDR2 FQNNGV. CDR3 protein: CASSLDPRLAGISETQYF. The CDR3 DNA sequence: TGTGCCAGCAGCTTAGACCCGAGGCTAGCGGGTATATCGGAGACCCAGTACTTC.

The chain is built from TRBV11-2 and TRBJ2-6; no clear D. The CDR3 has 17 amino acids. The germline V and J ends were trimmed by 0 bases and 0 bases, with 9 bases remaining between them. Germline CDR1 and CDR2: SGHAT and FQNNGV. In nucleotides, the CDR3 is TGTGCCAGCAGCTTAGAACTCCTGGGCTCTGGGGCCAACGTCCTGACTTTC. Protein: CASSLELLGSGANVLTF.

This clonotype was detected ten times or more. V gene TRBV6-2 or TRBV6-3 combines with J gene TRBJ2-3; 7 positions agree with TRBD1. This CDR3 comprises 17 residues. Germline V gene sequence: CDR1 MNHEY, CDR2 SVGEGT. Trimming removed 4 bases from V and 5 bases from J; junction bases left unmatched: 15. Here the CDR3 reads CASSFQALTGERDTQYF. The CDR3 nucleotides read TGTGCCAGCAGTTTCCAAGCCCTTACAGGGGAACGAGATACGCAGTATTTT.

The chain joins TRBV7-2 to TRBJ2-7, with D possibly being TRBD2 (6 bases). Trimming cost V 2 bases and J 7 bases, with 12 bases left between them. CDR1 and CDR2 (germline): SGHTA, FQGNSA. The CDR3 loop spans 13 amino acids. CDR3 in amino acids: CASSLNGAGEQYF. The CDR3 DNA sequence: TGTGCCAGCAGCTTAAACGGGGCGGGAGAGCAGTACTTC.

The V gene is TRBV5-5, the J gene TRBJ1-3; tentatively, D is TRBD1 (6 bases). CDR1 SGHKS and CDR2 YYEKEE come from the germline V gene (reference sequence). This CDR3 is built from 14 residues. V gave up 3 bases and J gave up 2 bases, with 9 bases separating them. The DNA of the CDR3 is TGTGCCAGCAGCTCCCGGACAGCTGGAAACACCATATATTTT. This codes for CASSSRTAGNTIYF.

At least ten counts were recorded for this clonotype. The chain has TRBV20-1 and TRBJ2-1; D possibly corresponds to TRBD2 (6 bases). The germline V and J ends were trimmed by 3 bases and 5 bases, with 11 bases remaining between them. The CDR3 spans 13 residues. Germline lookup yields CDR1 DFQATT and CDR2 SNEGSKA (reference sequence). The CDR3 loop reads CSASRTIDNEQFF. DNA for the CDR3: TGCAGTGCTAGTCGGACTATTGACAATGAGCAGTTCTTC.

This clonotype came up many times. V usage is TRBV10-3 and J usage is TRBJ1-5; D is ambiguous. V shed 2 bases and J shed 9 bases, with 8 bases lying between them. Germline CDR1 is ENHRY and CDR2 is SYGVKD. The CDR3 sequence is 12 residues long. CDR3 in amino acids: CAISEGGWPQHF. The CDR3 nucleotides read TGTGCCATCAGTGAGGGAGGGTGGCCCCAGCATTTT.

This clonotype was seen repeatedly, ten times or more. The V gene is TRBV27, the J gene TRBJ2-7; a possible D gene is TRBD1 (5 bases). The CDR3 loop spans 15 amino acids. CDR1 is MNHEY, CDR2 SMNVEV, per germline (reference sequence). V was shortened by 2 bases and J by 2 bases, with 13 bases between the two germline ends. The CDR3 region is CASSLKTAKPYEQYF. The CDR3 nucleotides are TGTGCCAGCAGTTTAAAGACAGCAAAGCCCTACGAGCAGTACTTC.

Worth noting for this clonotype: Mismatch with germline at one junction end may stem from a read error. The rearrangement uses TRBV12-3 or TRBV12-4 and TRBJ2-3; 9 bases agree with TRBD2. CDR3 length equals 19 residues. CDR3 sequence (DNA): TGTGCCTGCAGTTCACTCTACTTGAGCGGGGGGCGAAGCACAGATACGCAGTATTTT. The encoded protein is CACSSLYLSGGRSTDTQYF.